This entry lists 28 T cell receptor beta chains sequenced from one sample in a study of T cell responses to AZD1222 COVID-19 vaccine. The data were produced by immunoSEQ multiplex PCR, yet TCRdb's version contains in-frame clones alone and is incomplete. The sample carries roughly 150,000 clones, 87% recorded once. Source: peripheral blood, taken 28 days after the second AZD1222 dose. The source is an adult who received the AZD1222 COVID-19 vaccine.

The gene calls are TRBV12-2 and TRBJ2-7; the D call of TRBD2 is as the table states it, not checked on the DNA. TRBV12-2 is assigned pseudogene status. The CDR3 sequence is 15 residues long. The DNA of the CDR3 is TGTGCAAGTCTCACCCAGCGGGAGACGCGTCACGAGCAGTACTTC. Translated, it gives CASLTQRETRHEQYF.

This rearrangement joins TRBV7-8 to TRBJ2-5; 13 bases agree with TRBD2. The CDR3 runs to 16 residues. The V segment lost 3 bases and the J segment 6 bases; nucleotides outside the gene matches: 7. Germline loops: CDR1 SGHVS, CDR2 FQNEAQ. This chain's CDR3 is CASSFGLAGVAKTQYF. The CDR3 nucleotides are TGTGCCAGCAGCTTCGGACTAGCGGGAGTAGCGAAGACCCAGTACTTC.

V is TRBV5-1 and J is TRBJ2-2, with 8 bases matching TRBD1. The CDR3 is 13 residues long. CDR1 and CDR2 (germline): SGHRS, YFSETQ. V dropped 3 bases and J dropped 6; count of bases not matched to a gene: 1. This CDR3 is CASSSGGSGELFF. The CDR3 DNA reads TGCGCCAGCAGCTCAGGGGGCTCCGGGGAGCTGTTTTTT.

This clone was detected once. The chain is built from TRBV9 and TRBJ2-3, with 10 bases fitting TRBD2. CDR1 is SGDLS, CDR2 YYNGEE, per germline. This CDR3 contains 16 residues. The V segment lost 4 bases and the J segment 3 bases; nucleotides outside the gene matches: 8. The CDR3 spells CASSSLAGDMTDTQYF. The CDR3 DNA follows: TGTGCCAGCAGCTCCCTAGCGGGAGATATGACAGATACGCAGTATTTT. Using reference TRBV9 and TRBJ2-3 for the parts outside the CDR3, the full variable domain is DSGVTQTPKHLITATGQRVTLRCSPRSGDLSVYWYQQSLDQGLQFLIQYYNGEERAKGNILERFSAQQFPDLHSELNLSSLELGDSALYFCASSSLAGDMTDTQYFGPGTRLTVL.

CDR3 DNA: TGTGCCAGCAGCTTGGACAGGGGGTCTCCCCACGAGCAGTACTTC. It translates to CASSLDRGSPHEQYF. V gene TRBV5-6 combines with J gene TRBJ2-7, with 8 bases that match TRBD1. Germline CDR1 SGHDT, CDR2 YYEEEE. V shed 0 bases and J 5 bases; nucleotides not matched to a gene: 7. The length of the CDR3 is 15 residues.

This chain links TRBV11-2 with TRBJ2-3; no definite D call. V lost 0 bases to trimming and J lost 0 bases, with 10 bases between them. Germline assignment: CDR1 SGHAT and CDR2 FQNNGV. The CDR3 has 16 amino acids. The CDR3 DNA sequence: TGTGCCAGCAGCTTAGAAGGCATTTCTAGCACAGATACGCAGTATTTT. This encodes CASSLEGISSTDTQYF.

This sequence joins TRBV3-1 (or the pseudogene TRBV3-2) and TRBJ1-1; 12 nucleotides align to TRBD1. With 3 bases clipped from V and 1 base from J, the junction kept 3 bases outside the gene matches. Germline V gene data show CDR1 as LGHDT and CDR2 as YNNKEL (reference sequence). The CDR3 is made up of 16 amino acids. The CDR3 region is CASSQGTGGGNTEAFF. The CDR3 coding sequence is TGTGCCAGCAGCCAGGGGACAGGGGGCGGGAACACTGAAGCTTTCTTT.

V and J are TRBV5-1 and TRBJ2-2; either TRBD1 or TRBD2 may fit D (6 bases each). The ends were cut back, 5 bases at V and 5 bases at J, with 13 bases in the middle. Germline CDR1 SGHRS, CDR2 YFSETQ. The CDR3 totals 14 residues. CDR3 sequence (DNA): TGCGCCAGCAGTTTGTGGAGGGGGACCGGGGAGCTGTTTTTT. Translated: CASSLWRGTGELFF.

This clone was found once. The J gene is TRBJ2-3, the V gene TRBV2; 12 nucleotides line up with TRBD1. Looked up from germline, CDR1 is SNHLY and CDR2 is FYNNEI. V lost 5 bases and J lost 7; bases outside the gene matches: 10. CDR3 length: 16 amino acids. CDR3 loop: CASSLREGQGANTQYF. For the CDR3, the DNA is TGTGCCAGCAGTTTAAGGGAGGGACAGGGGGCAAATACGCAGTATTTT.

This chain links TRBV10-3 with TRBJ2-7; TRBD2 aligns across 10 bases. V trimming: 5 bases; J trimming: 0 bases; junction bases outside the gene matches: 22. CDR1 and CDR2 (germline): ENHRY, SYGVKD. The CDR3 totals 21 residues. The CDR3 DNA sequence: TGTGCCATCAGTCAAAATAGACTAGCGGGCCACGATATCAAGAGCTCCTACGAGCAGTACTTC. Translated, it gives CAISQNRLAGHDIKSSYEQYF.

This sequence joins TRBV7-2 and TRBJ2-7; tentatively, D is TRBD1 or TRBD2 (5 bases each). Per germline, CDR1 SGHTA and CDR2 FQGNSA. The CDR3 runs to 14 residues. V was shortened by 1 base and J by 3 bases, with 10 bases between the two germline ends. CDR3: CASSLGGTVYEQYF. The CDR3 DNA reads TGTGCCAGCAGCTTAGGAGGGACCGTCTACGAGCAGTACTTC. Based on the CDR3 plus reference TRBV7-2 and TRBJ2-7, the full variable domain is GAGVSQSPSNKVTEKGKDVELRCDPISGHTALYWYRQSLGQGLEFLIYFQGNSAPDKSGLPSDRFSAERTGGSVSTLTIQRTQQEDSAVYLCASSLGGTVYEQYFGPGTRLTVT.

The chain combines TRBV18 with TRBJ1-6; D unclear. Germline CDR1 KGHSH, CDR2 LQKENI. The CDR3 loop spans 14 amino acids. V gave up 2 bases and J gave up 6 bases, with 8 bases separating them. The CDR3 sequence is CASSPNGSNSPLHF. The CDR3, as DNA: TGTGCCAGCTCACCAAATGGCAGTAATTCACCCCTCCACTTT.

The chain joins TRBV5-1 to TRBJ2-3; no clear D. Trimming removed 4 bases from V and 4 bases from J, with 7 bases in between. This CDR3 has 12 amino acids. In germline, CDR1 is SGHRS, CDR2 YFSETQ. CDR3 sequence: CASSRGADTQYF. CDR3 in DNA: TGCGCCAGCAGCCGAGGTGCAGATACGCAGTATTTT.

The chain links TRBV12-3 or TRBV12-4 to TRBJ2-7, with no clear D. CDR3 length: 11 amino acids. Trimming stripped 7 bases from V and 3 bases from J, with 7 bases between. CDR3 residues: CASTLGYEQYF. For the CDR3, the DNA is TGTGCCAGCACCTTGGGCTACGAGCAGTACTTC.

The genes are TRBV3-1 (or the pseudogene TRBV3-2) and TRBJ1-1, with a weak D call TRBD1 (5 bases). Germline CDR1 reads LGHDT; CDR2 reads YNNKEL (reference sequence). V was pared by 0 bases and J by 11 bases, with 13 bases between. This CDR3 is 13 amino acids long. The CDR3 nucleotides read TGTGCCAGCAGCCAAGATCTTGGGGCGCGGGCTTTCTTT. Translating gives CASSQDLGARAFF.

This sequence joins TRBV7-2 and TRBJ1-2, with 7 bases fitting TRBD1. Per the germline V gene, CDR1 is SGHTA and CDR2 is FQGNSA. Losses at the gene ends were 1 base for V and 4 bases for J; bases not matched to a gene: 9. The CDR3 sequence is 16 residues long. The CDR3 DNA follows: TGTGCCAGCAGCTTAGTGGGGACAGCCCAGGGCTATGGCTACACCTTC. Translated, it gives CASSLVGTAQGYGYTF.

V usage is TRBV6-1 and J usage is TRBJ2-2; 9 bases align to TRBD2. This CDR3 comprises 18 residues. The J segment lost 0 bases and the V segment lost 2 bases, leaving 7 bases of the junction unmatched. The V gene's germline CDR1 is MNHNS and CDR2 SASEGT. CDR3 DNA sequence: TGTGCCAGCAGTGAATCAACTAGCGGGTGGGCGAACACCGGGGAGCTGTTTTTT. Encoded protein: CASSESTSGWANTGELFF.

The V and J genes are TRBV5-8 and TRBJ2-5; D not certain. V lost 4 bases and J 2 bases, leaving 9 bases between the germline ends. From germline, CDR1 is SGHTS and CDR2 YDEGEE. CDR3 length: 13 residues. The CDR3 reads CASSPDHQETQYF. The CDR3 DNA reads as TGTGCCAGCAGCCCCGACCATCAAGAGACCCAGTACTTC.

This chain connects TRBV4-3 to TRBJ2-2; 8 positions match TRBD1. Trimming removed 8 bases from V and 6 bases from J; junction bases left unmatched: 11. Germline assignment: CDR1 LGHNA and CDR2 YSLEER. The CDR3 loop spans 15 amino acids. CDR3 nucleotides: TGCGCCAGCGCCGCCAAGCAGGGGGCGGCCGGGGAGCTGTTTTTT. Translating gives CASAAKQGAAGELFF.

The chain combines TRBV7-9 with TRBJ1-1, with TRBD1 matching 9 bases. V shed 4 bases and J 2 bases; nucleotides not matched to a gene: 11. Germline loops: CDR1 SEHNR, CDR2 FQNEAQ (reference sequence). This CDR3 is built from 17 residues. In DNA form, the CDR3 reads TGTGCCAGCAGCTGGTACAGGGGGCGAGGTCAAAACACTGAAGCTTTCTTT. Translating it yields CASSWYRGRGQNTEAFF.

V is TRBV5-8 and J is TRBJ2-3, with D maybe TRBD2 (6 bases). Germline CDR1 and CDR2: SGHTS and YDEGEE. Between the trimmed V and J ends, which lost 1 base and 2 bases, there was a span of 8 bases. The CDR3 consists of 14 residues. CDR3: CASSLQRATDTQYF. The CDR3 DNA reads TGTGCCAGCAGCTTGCAGCGGGCCACAGATACGCAGTATTTT. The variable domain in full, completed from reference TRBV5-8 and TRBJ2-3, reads EAGVTQSPTHLIKTRGQQATLRCSPISGHTSVYWYQQALGLGLQFLLWYDEGEERNRGNFPPRFSGRQFPNYSSELNVNALELEDSALYLCASSLQRATDTQYFGPGTRLTVL.

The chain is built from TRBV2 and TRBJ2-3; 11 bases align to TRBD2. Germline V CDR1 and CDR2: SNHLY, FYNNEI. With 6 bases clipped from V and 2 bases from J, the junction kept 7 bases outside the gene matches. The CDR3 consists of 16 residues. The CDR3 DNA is TGTGCCAGCAGGGCGCCGGGACTAGCGGACACAGATACGCAGTATTTT. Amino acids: CASRAPGLADTDTQYF. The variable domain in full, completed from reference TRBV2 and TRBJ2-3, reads EPEVTQTPSHQVTQMGQEVILRCVPISNHLYFYWYRQILGQKVEFLVSFYNNEISEKSEIFDDQFSVERPDGSNFTLKIRSTKLEDSAMYFCASRAPGLADTDTQYFGPGTRLTVL.

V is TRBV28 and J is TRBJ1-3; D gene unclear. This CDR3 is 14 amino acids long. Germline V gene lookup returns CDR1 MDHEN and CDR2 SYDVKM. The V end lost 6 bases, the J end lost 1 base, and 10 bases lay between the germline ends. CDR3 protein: CASRPGQSGNTIYF. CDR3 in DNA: TGTGCCAGCAGACCTGGGCAATCTGGAAACACCATATATTTT.

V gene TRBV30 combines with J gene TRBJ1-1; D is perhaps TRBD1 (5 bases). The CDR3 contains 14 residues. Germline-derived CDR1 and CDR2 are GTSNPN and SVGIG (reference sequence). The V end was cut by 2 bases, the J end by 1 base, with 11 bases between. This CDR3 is CAWSTGWPNTEAFF. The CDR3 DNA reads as TGTGCCTGGAGTACAGGTTGGCCGAACACTGAAGCTTTCTTT.

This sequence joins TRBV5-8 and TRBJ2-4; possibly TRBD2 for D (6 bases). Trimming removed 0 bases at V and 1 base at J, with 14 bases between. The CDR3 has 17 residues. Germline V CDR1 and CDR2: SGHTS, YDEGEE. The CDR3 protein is CASSLDVGRGAKNIQYF. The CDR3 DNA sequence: TGTGCCAGCAGCTTGGACGTCGGGAGAGGGGCCAAAAACATTCAGTACTTC.

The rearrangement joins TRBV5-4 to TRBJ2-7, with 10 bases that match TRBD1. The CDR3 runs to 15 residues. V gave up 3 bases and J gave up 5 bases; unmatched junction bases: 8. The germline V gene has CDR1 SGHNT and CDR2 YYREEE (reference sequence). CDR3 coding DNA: TGTGCCAGCAGCTCTCCGGGACAGGGGAACCACGAGCAGTACTTC. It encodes CASSSPGQGNHEQYF.

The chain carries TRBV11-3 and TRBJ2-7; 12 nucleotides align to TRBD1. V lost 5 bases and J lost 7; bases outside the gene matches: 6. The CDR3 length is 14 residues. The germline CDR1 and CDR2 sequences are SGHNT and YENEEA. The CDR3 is CASSKGQGAGEQYF. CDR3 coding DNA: TGTGCCAGCAGCAAGGGACAGGGGGCTGGAGAGCAGTACTTC.

Here the CDR3 reads CASRTGNTEAFF. DNA of the CDR3: TGCGCCAGCAGGACAGGGAACACTGAAGCTTTCTTT. The J gene is TRBJ1-1, the V gene TRBV5-1; maybe TRBD1 (6 bases). Germline CDR1 reads SGHRS; CDR2 reads YFSETQ. Trimming removed 5 bases from V and 1 base from J, with 6 bases in between. This CDR3 contains 12 residues.